These 27 T cell receptor beta chains came from one sample sequenced in a study of shared clonotypes between healthy human individuals. In the naive CD8 group, cells lacked CD45RO and were positively selected for CCR7, so terminally differentiated effector memory CD45RA+ cells were left out. Clones were sequenced by immunoSEQ multiplex PCR, and TCRdb holds only the in-frame ones, with some missing. The data show over 2 million clones, over 85% seen once. The source material was naive CD8+ T cells sorted from blood. The receptors here all came from a man between 18 and 35 years old in good health.

In regard to this clone: Other DNA sequences in this specimen translate into the identical CDR3. The chain couples TRBV27 to TRBJ2-3; D is unresolved. There are 14 residues in the CDR3. Trimming removed 0 bases from V and 1 base from J, with 5 bases in between. Germline-derived CDR1 and CDR2 are MNHEY and SMNVEV (reference sequence). The DNA of the CDR3 is TGTGCCAGCAGTTTATCCCGGGGCACAGATACGCAGTATTTT. Amino acids: CASSLSRGTDTQYF.

The chain uses TRBV27 and TRBJ2-5, with D perhaps matching TRBD1 (5 bases). CDR3 length: 15 amino acids. Trimming shortened V by 3 bases and J by 4 bases, and 15 bases separated the two germline ends. Germline CDR1 reads MNHEY; CDR2 reads SMNVEV (reference sequence). CDR3 DNA: TGTGCCAGCAGTTTCACACAGGCTTATGGAGAGACCCAGTACTTC. Protein sequence: CASSFTQAYGETQYF.

The chain employs TRBV15 and TRBJ2-3, with 8 bases aligning to TRBD1. The CDR3 has 16 amino acids. Germline CDR1 is LNHNV and CDR2 is YYDKDF (reference sequence). The junction had 8 bases not matched to a gene; V was cut back by 2 bases and J by 4 bases. CDR3 region: CATSRKGTGNPDTQYF. Here the CDR3 DNA reads TGTGCCACCAGCAGAAAAGGGACAGGAAACCCAGATACGCAGTATTTT.

The chain carries TRBV7-2 and TRBJ1-2; D is unclear. CDR3 size: 12 residues. Germline CDR1 SGHTA, CDR2 FQGNSA. V was clipped by 1 base and J by 4 bases, with 4 bases between them. CDR3 amino acids: CASSLEGYGYTF. The DNA of the CDR3 is TGTGCCAGCAGCTTAGAGGGCTATGGCTACACCTTC. Variable domain in full (rest from reference TRBV7-2 and TRBJ1-2): GAGVSQSPSNKVTEKGKDVELRCDPISGHTALYWYRQSLGQGLEFLIYFQGNSAPDKSGLPSDRFSAERTGGSVSTLTIQRTQQEDSAVYLCASSLEGYGYTFGSGTRLTVV.

The chain employs TRBV4-1 and TRBJ2-1; TRBD2 agrees at 9 bases. Germline-derived CDR1 and CDR2 are MGHRA and YSYEKL. The CDR3 extends over 16 amino acids. With V trimmed by 0 bases and J by 7 bases, 7 bases remained unmatched. The chain's CDR3 is CASSQDRPSGANEQFF. CDR3 DNA sequence: TGCGCCAGCAGCCAAGATCGCCCTAGCGGGGCTAATGAGCAGTTCTTC.

The chain has TRBV29-1 and TRBJ2-7; D is ambiguous. Trimming left V 5 bases short and J 1 base short, with 12 bases between. The germline V gene has CDR1 SQVTM and CDR2 ANQGSEA. The CDR3 totals 13 residues. The CDR3 bases are TGCAGCGTTCTGTGGGCCTTATCCTACGAGCAGTACTTC. Translating it yields CSVLWALSYEQYF.

The V call is TRBV6-1, the J call TRBJ1-4; unclear D gene. V was pared by 2 bases and J by 4 bases, with 14 bases between. The germline V gene has CDR1 MNHNS and CDR2 SASEGT. This CDR3 region has 16 residues. The CDR3 nucleotides are TGTGCCAGCAGTGAATACACCGGGCCTCTTAATGAAAAACTGTTTTTT. Amino acids: CASSEYTGPLNEKLFF.

The V gene is TRBV6-5, the J gene TRBJ2-1; 7 bases are shared with TRBD2. Trimming removed 2 bases from V and 5 bases from J; junction bases left unmatched: 9. CDR1 MNHEY and CDR2 SVGAGI come from the germline V gene. The CDR3 has 16 amino acids. The CDR3 region has the DNA TGTGCCAGCAGTTACGGGATTCAGACTAGCCACAATGAGCAGTTCTTC. Amino acid sequence: CASSYGIQTSHNEQFF.

V gene TRBV27 combines with J gene TRBJ2-7, with no clear D. Trimming stripped 4 bases from V and 4 bases from J, with 11 bases between. CDR3 size: 13 residues. Germline lookup yields CDR1 MNHEY and CDR2 SMNVEV (reference sequence). CDR3: CASSYQIFYEQYF. CDR3 bases: TGTGCCAGCAGTTACCAGATCTTTTACGAGCAGTACTTC.

This clone was found once. The V call is TRBV9, the J call TRBJ2-5; perhaps TRBD1 as D (5 bases). CDR3 length equals 14 residues. The V and J ends lost 4 bases and 4 bases respectively, with 14 bases between them. The V gene's germline CDR1 is SGDLS and CDR2 YYNGEE. This CDR3 is CASSSGAAIETQYF. The CDR3 region has the DNA TGTGCCAGCAGCAGTGGGGCTGCAATAGAGACCCAGTACTTC.

V gene TRBV9 combines with J gene TRBJ2-4; D gene ambiguous. V gave up 0 bases and J gave up 0 bases, with 22 bases separating them. Germline assignment: CDR1 SGDLS and CDR2 YYNGEE. The CDR3 extends over 20 amino acids. The CDR3 reads CASSVEGGSYEEIAKNIQYF. In DNA form, the CDR3 reads TGTGCCAGCAGCGTAGAGGGTGGCAGTTACGAAGAAATAGCCAAAAACATTCAGTACTTC.

The V and J genes are TRBV5-6 and TRBJ1-5; 9 bases match TRBD1. J lost 4 bases, V lost 4 bases, and 3 bases had no gene match. The length of the CDR3 is 14 residues. CDR1 is SGHDT, CDR2 YYEEEE, per germline. This chain's CDR3 is CASSPGTGNQPQHF. For the CDR3, the DNA is TGTGCCAGCAGCCCCGGGACAGGGAATCAGCCCCAGCATTTT.

This clone was detected a few times. V gene TRBV19 combines with J gene TRBJ1-5; 8 nucleotides match TRBD1. V trimming: 5 bases; J trimming: 4 bases; junction bases outside the gene matches: 7. The CDR3 length is 15 residues. CDR1 and CDR2 from the germline V gene are LNHDA and SQIVND (reference sequence). DNA for the CDR3: TGTGCCAGTAGTTTAGGGACAGGCGTAAATCAGCCCCAGCATTTT. It specifies CASSLGTGVNQPQHF.

This chain uses TRBV6-1 with TRBJ2-1, with a tentative D call TRBD1 (6 bases). The CDR3 totals 15 residues. V gave up 4 bases and J gave up 5 bases, with 15 bases separating them. Germline V gene data show CDR1 as MNHNS and CDR2 as SASEGT. This CDR3 reads CASSVSPGTNNEQFF. Written as DNA, the CDR3 is TGTGCCAGCAGTGTTTCCCCCGGGACAAACAATGAGCAGTTCTTC.

The CDR3 bases are TGCGCCAGCAGCCAATCCACCCTCTCCTACAATGAGCAGTTCTTC. Translated, it gives CASSQSTLSYNEQFF. The genes are TRBV4-3 and TRBJ2-1; D is undetermined. The V end lost 2 bases, the J end lost 0 bases, and 8 bases lay between the germline ends. The CDR3 runs 15 residues. Germline lookup yields CDR1 LGHNA and CDR2 YSLEER.

V gene TRBV10-3 combines with J gene TRBJ2-7; D may be TRBD1 (5 bases). CDR1 and CDR2 (germline): ENHRY, SYGVKD. There are 13 residues in the CDR3. Trimming pared 2 bases from V and 5 bases from J, leaving 10 bases between. The CDR3 sequence: CAISEGAPNEQYF. The CDR3 region has the DNA TGTGCCATCAGTGAGGGGGCGCCGAACGAGCAGTACTTC.

This clone has only one observation. The rearrangement uses TRBV10-3 and TRBJ1-5, with 7 bases matching TRBD1. Germline V CDR1 and CDR2: ENHRY, SYGVKD. The CDR3 loop spans 15 amino acids. The ends lost 6 bases at V and 6 bases at J; junction bases unmatched: 11. CDR3 sequence reads: CAISTGEEVGQPQHF. CDR3 DNA: TGTGCCATCAGCACAGGGGAGGAAGTTGGTCAGCCCCAGCATTTT.

V usage is TRBV7-2 and J usage is TRBJ1-6; D is uncertain. Trimming took 1 base from V and 7 from J, leaving 17 bases between them. CDR3 length equals 17 residues. CDR1 and CDR2 from the germline V gene are SGHTA and FQGNSA. DNA for the CDR3: TGTGCCAGCAGCTTAGATGTTTGGGTCGGGCCGAATTCACCCCTCCACTTT. Residues: CASSLDVWVGPNSPLHF.

V and J are TRBV5-4 and TRBJ2-5, with 10 nucleotides matching TRBD1. Per germline, CDR1 SGHNT and CDR2 YYREEE (reference sequence). This CDR3 spans 15 amino acids. The V gene end was trimmed by 4 bases and the J gene end by 1 base; junction bases not matched to a gene: 4. The CDR3 region has the DNA TGTGCCAGCAGCAAGGGACAGGGGTCCCAAGAGACCCAGTACTTC. It is translated as CASSKGQGSQETQYF.

The gene calls are TRBV9 and TRBJ1-1; D is uncertain. V dropped 3 bases and J dropped 8 bases, with 14 bases sitting between them. The CDR3 sequence is 13 residues long. Per germline, CDR1 SGDLS and CDR2 YYNGEE. For the CDR3, the DNA is TGTGCCAGCAGCGCCACTCTACACGGAGAAGCTTTCTTT. It translates to CASSATLHGEAFF.

The chain joins TRBV2 to TRBJ1-1, with D perhaps TRBD1 (6 bases). From germline, CDR1 is SNHLY and CDR2 FYNNEI. V was pared by 1 base and J by 5 bases, with 8 bases between. The CDR3 consists of 13 residues. This CDR3 is CASSEDQGTEAFF. Here the CDR3 DNA reads TGTGCCAGCAGTGAAGACCAGGGGACTGAAGCTTTCTTT. Full variable domain (remainder filled in from reference TRBV2 and TRBJ1-1): EPEVTQTPSHQVTQMGQEVILRCVPISNHLYFYWYRQILGQKVEFLVSFYNNEISEKSEIFDDQFSVERPDGSNFTLKIRSTKLEDSAMYFCASSEDQGTEAFFGQGTRLTVV.

This clone was found once. The chain couples TRBV27 to TRBJ2-7; 10 bases are a match to TRBD1. From germline, CDR1 is MNHEY and CDR2 SMNVEV (reference sequence). The CDR3 sequence is 13 residues long. V was pared by 8 bases and J by 5 bases, with 6 bases of the junction left unmatched. DNA of the CDR3: TGTGCCAGCTCCGACAGGGGGCAAGACGAGCAGTACTTC. It yields the protein CASSDRGQDEQYF.

As regards this clone: Other DNA sequences within the sample encode an identical CDR3. V gene TRBV7-3 combines with J gene TRBJ2-3, with 9 bases aligning to TRBD2. CDR1 is SGHTA, CDR2 FQGTGA, per germline. Trimming at V came to 3 bases and at J to 1 base, leaving 5 bases not matched to a gene. This CDR3 is 16 amino acids long. CDR3 sequence reads: CASSLGLAGGTDTQYF. CDR3 nucleotide sequence: TGTGCCAGCAGCTTGGGACTAGCAGGGGGCACAGATACGCAGTATTTT.

J is TRBJ2-7 and V is TRBV19; 7 bases match TRBD2. The CDR3 totals 13 residues. V dropped 6 bases and J dropped 4; count of bases not matched to a gene: 6. Looked up from germline, CDR1 is LNHDA and CDR2 is SQIVND (reference sequence). CDR3 sequence (DNA): TGTGCCAGTAGCTTCAGCGGGGCTTACGAGCAGTACTTC. Protein sequence: CASSFSGAYEQYF.

A single count supports this clone. The chain uses TRBV6-1 and TRBJ1-5, with 10 bases aligning to TRBD1. CDR3 length: 19 amino acids. J lost 7 bases, V lost 4 bases, and 19 bases had no gene match. Germline V lookup: CDR1 MNHNS, CDR2 SASEGT. The CDR3 is CASSGWDTGQGGLVQPQHF. The CDR3 bases are TGTGCCAGCAGTGGGTGGGACACCGGACAGGGGGGGTTGGTGCAGCCCCAGCATTTT.

V is TRBV7-8 and J is TRBJ2-7; D not certain. Trimming left V 5 bases short and J 3 bases short, with 11 bases between. CDR1 and CDR2 from the germline V gene are SGHVS and FQNEAQ. This CDR3 is 13 amino acids long. CDR3 in amino acids: CASSRSIGYEQYF. CDR3 coding DNA: TGTGCCAGCAGCCGATCGATTGGCTACGAGCAGTACTTC.

V is TRBV30 and J is TRBJ2-7; D uncertain. CDR1 and CDR2 (germline): GTSNPN, SVGIG (reference sequence). V was clipped by 4 bases and J by 5 bases, with 9 bases between them. The CDR3 covers 11 residues. In DNA, the CDR3 is TGTGCCTGGATAGGGCATGACGAGCAGTACTTC. Translation: CAWIGHDEQYF.